Listed below are T cell receptor beta chains from one sample, sequenced in a study of shared clonotypes between healthy human individuals. TCRdb keeps only in-frame clones here, not all; method: immunoSEQ multiplex PCR. This table has around 1.1 million clones, roughly 74% appearing once. The sequenced material came from memory CD4+ T cells from PBMCs. These receptors were taken from a man between 18 and 29 years old in good health. Some clones in this sample may be carry-over from other donors' samples. The CDR3 runs from the conserved cysteine through the conserved F or W. D genes are given only for firm matches. Part of the rows lack a size; the others show once, few, many or a class for expanded clones.

cdr3_aa | cdr3_nt | d_call | v_call | clone_size | j_call
CASTRDLNTGELFF | TGCGCCAGCACCCGGGACTTAAACACCGGGGAGCTGTTTTTT | - | TRBV10-1 | - | TRBJ2-2
CASSQLATAQYF | TGTGCCAGCAGCCAACTAGCGACCGCGCAGTATTTT | TRBD2 | TRBV11-2 | once | TRBJ2-3
CASWATGRQETQYF | TGTGCCAGCTGGGCGACAGGGCGACAAGAGACCCAGTACTTC | TRBD1 | TRBV27 | - | TRBJ2-5
CASSEPGKYEQYF | TGTGCCAGCAGTGAACCAGGCAAATACGAGCAGTACTTC | - | TRBV25-1 | once | TRBJ2-7
CASSQGVNEKLFF | TGTGCCAGCTCACAGGGGGTCAATGAAAAACTGTTTTTT | - | TRBV18 | few | TRBJ1-4
CACPGEKLFF | TGTGCCTGCCCCGGTGAAAAACTGTTTTTT | - | TRBV30 | - | TRBJ1-4
CASSPRSGSTTFTDTQYF | TGCGCCAGCAGCCCCAGGAGCGGGAGTACCACATTCACAGATACGCAGTATTTT | TRBD2 | TRBV5-1 | - | TRBJ2-3
CATSTAPRLTIATNEKLFF | TGTGCCACCAGCACCGCTCCCCGTCTAACGATAGCAACTAATGAAAAACTGTTTTTT | - | TRBV15 | - | TRBJ1-4
CAISELGRPDSGNTIYF | TGTGCCATCAGTGAGTTGGGACGGCCTGACTCTGGAAACACCATATATTTT | - | TRBV10-3 | - | TRBJ1-3
CAISTIKNRENTEAFF | TGTGCCATCAGTACCATCAAAAACAGGGAGAACACTGAAGCTTTCTTT | - | TRBV10-3 | once | TRBJ1-1
CASGQSTDTQYF | TGTGCCAGCGGCCAGAGCACAGATACGCAGTATTTT | - | TRBV28 | once | TRBJ2-3
CVVAGVRGTGELFF | TGTGTCGTTGCCGGGGTAAGGGGAACCGGGGAGCTGTTTTTT | - | TRBV28 | - | TRBJ2-2
CASSLGDRQQAFF | TGTGCCAGCAGCTTAGGGGACAGGCAGCAAGCTTTCTTT | TRBD1 | TRBV11-3 | - | TRBJ1-1
CTSSQDAGGFTDTQYF | TGCACCAGCAGCCAAGACGCGGGAGGGTTCACAGATACGCAGTATTTT | TRBD2 | TRBV4-1 | - | TRBJ2-3
CASSLVGQGAGQPQHF | TGTGCCAGCAGCTTAGTCGGACAGGGGGCGGGTCAGCCCCAGCATTTT | TRBD1 | TRBV7-2 | - | TRBJ1-5
CAIQGTYPGDTQYF | TGTGCCATCCAAGGAACGTATCCTGGGGATACGCAGTATTTT | - | TRBV10-3 | - | TRBJ2-3
CAWSVFGQGDDEQYF | TGTGCCTGGAGTGTATTCGGACAGGGGGACGACGAGCAGTACTTC | TRBD1 | TRBV30 | - | TRBJ2-7
CASSTRVEEKLFF | TGTGCCAGCAGTACCAGGGTGGAAGAAAAACTGTTTTTT | - | TRBV28 | few | TRBJ1-4
CTSSQEFVKTQYF | TGCACCAGCAGCCAAGAATTCGTAAAAACGCAGTATTTT | - | TRBV1 | - | TRBJ2-3
CASSFLAGGAETQYF | TGTGCCAGCAGTTTCCTAGCGGGAGGTGCGGAGACCCAGTACTTC | TRBD2 | TRBV28 | - | TRBJ2-5
CASSTSDRVHTEAFF | TGCGCCAGCAGCACTTCGGACAGGGTACACACTGAAGCTTTCTTT | TRBD1 | TRBV5-1 | many | TRBJ1-1
CASSEGETQYF | TGTGCCAGCAGTGAAGGAGAGACCCAGTACTTC | - | TRBV2 | few | TRBJ2-5
CASSLWGGNQPQHF | TGTGCCAGCAGTTTATGGGGGGGCAATCAGCCCCAGCATTTT | - | TRBV28 | - | TRBJ1-5
CASRPRDGDEKLFF | TGTGCCAGCAGGCCCCGGGACGGCGATGAAAAACTGTTTTTT | - | TRBV7-3 | - | TRBJ1-4
CASSNLGLYGYTF | TGTGCCAGTAGTAACCTGGGGCTCTATGGCTACACCTTC | - | TRBV19 | few | TRBJ1-2
CASSLWQAENTEAFF | TGTGCCAGCAGTTTATGGCAGGCGGAGAACACTGAAGCTTTCTTT | - | TRBV28 | - | TRBJ1-1
CASSWKAGATEAFF | TGTGCCAGCAGTTGGAAGGCAGGGGCCACTGAAGCTTTCTTT | - | TRBV6-5 | few | TRBJ1-1
CASSRSSGYEQYF | TGTGCCAGCTCACGATCCTCGGGATACGAGCAGTACTTC | - | TRBV18 | - | TRBJ2-7
CASSGTTITDTQYF | TGTGCCAGCAGTGGGACTACCATCACAGATACGCAGTATTTT | TRBD2 | TRBV6-6 | few | TRBJ2-3
CASSLDGRGDYGYTF | TGTGCCAGCAGCTTGGATGGTAGGGGAGACTATGGCTACACCTTC | - | TRBV7-9 | - | TRBJ1-2
CASWGELSEQYF | TGTGCCAGCTGGGGGGAGCTCTCCGAGCAGTACTTC | - | TRBV28 | few | TRBJ2-7
CASSRAGANTEAFF | TGTGCCAGCAGCCGTGCCGGGGCCAACACTGAAGCTTTCTTT | - | TRBV2 | - | TRBJ1-1
CASRSGGQETQYF | TGTGCCAGCCGCTCCGGGGGCCAAGAGACCCAGTACTTC | - | TRBV7-2 | - | TRBJ2-5
CASSLNRADTEAFF | TGTGCCAGCAGTTTAAACAGGGCCGACACTGAAGCTTTCTTT | - | TRBV27 | few | TRBJ1-1
CASRSTSGDPMEQFF | TGTGCCAGCAGATCAACTAGCGGGGACCCCATGGAGCAGTTCTTC | TRBD2 | TRBV6-5 | - | TRBJ2-1
CASSDNLGADTQYF | TGTGCCAGCAGCGACAATCTCGGGGCAGATACGCAGTATTTT | - | TRBV7-3 | few | TRBJ2-3
CASSDRTGRNEQFF | TGTGCCAGCAGTGATCGTACAGGGCGGAATGAGCAGTTCTTC | - | TRBV2 | few | TRBJ2-1
CASSLSNRVYEQYF | TGTGCCAGCAGCTTATCAAACAGGGTTTACGAGCAGTACTTC | - | TRBV7-2 | - | TRBJ2-7
CASSLEGRPWETQYF | TGTGCCAGCAGCTTGGAGGGACGCCCTTGGGAGACCCAGTACTTC | - | TRBV5-4 | - | TRBJ2-5
CASSLFGAGNTDTQYF | TGTGCCAGCAGCTTATTCGGGGCGGGGAACACAGATACGCAGTATTTT | - | TRBV7-2 | - | TRBJ2-3
CASSGQTGDTEAFF | TGCGCCAGCAGCGGACAGACAGGGGACACTGAAGCTTTCTTT | TRBD1 | TRBV5-1 | - | TRBJ1-1
CASSLAGQGYGYTF | TGTGCCAGCAGCTTAGCTGGACAGGGCTATGGCTACACCTTC | TRBD1 | TRBV11-1 | - | TRBJ1-2
CATSRDLLSSYNEQFF | TGTGCCACCAGCAGAGATTTGTTGAGCTCCTACAATGAGCAGTTCTTC | - | TRBV15 | once | TRBJ2-1
CASSYGGQGTHYGYTF | TGTGCCAGCAGTTACGGGGGACAGGGAACGCACTATGGCTACACCTTC | TRBD1 | TRBV6-6 | once | TRBJ1-2
CASSATYPGAVDYGYTF | TGTGCCAGCAGTGCGACCTACCCCGGTGCGGTCGACTATGGCTACACCTTC | - | TRBV6-1 | - | TRBJ1-2
CASSLSGRGFVYEQFF | TGTGCCAGCAGCCTCTCCGGGAGAGGGTTTGTCTATGAGCAGTTCTTC | - | TRBV7-2 | - | TRBJ2-1
CASAYQETQYF | TGTGCCAGCGCCTACCAAGAGACCCAGTACTTC | - | TRBV2 | - | TRBJ2-5
CASSLGYEQYF | TGTGCCAGCAGTTTAGGATACGAGCAGTACTTC | - | TRBV27 | - | TRBJ2-7
CASSSGPPYGYTF | TGTGCCAGCAGTTCCGGGCCTCCCTATGGCTACACCTTC | - | TRBV6-5 | - | TRBJ1-2
CASSWRATSAFSYNEQFF | TGCGCCAGCAGCTGGAGAGCTACGTCAGCGTTCTCCTACAATGAGCAGTTCTTC | - | TRBV5-1 | - | TRBJ2-1
CASSADSRNQPQHF | TGTGCCAGCAGCGCAGACAGCCGCAATCAGCCCCAGCATTTT | - | TRBV9 | - | TRBJ1-5
CASSSIAGVEQYF | TGTGCCAGCAGTTCGATAGCGGGAGTGGAGCAGTACTTC | TRBD2 | TRBV28 | - | TRBJ2-7
CAWGPRETQYF | TGTGCCTGGGGACCGCGCGAGACCCAGTACTTC | - | TRBV30 | - | TRBJ2-5
CASSPQLRDRGRGPEQYF | TGTGCCAGCAGTCCCCAGCTGAGGGACAGGGGGCGAGGCCCCGAGCAGTACTTC | TRBD1 | TRBV28 | - | TRBJ2-7
CASSLRGAGGGAFF | TGTGCCAGCAGTTTAAGAGGCGCCGGAGGTGGGGCTTTCTTT | - | TRBV28 | - | TRBJ1-1
CASSEGVNQPQHF | TGTGCCAGCAGTGAAGGAGTAAATCAGCCCCAGCATTTT | - | TRBV6-1 | - | TRBJ1-5
CASSYSTGANVLTF | TGTGCCAGCAGTTACTCGACTGGGGCCAACGTCCTGACTTTC | - | TRBV6-6 | - | TRBJ2-6
CASSIQNGRAGGYNEQFF | TGTGCCAGTAGTATTCAGAACGGGAGGGCCGGGGGCTACAATGAGCAGTTCTTC | TRBD2 | TRBV19 | - | TRBJ2-1
CASSLLGDYEQYF | TGCGCCAGCAGCTTGCTAGGGGACTACGAGCAGTACTTC | - | TRBV5-1 | - | TRBJ2-7